The present T cell receptor delta chain was sequenced within a study of gamma-delta T cells after stem cell transplantation. CDR1 and CDR2 (germline): GEAIGNYY, EKD. The CDR3 consists of 21 residues. TCRdb re-analyzed the RT-PCR reads via CATT. The sample lists 1,500 to 2,500 delta-chain clones, more than 11% occurring once. This clone was seen more than once but under ten times. A clone one base away is much larger, so this may be a read error. This sequence joins TRDV2 and TRDJ3; 11 bases are a match to TRDD3. The sequence derives from a human donor. It is not recorded whose cells these are; they may come from a transplant donor. Sequencing was done on a sample of gamma-delta T cells. CDR3 DNA sequence: TGTGCCTGTGGCACCGCGTCGTATGGGGGATACGATTCCTGGGACACCCGACAGATGTTTTTC. This sequence encodes CACGTASYGGYDSWDTRQMFF.